Presented here are 6 T cell receptor beta chains from one specimen sequenced in a study of blood T cell repertoires in COVID-19. Assay: immunoSEQ multiplex PCR; the TCRdb copy retains only in-frame clones and omits some. The sample holds roughly 300,000 clones, 70% to 90% seen once. The sequenced material came from PBMCs or T cells enriched from blood (not recorded which). These receptors all come from a woman between 25 and 40 years old who had recovered from COVID-19.

This chain connects TRBV6-5 to TRBJ2-7; TRBD2 is a possible D gene (6 bases). The V gene's germline CDR1 is MNHEY and CDR2 SVGAGI. There are 12 residues in the CDR3. With 8 bases removed from V and 4 bases from J, the gap between germline ends came to 12 bases. CDR3 in amino acids: CASQIGGYEQYF. CDR3 DNA sequence: TGTGCCAGCCAAATCGGGGGTTACGAGCAGTACTTC.

This clone was recorded a few times. V and J are TRBV18 and TRBJ1-2; D not resolved. The CDR3 contains 15 residues. V dropped 1 base and J dropped 8 bases, with 17 bases sitting between them. In germline, CDR1 is KGHSH, CDR2 LQKENI. Written as DNA, the CDR3 is TGTGCCAGCTCACCACGGGCCTCCTTCGAAGTCGGCTACACCTTC. Its translation: CASSPRASFEVGYTF.

The rearrangement links TRBV9 to TRBJ1-6, with a possible D match to TRBD1 (5 bases). This CDR3 is built from 15 residues. The germline V gene encodes CDR1 SGDLS and CDR2 YYNGEE. V lost 3 bases and J lost 6, with 13 bases in between. Here the CDR3 DNA reads TGTGCCAGCAGCGCTGGGACTCCGGGTAATTCACCCCTCCACTTT. This translates into CASSAGTPGNSPLHF.

The gene calls are TRBV5-4 and TRBJ2-1, with D uncertain. CDR1 and CDR2 from the germline V gene are SGHNT and YYREEE (reference sequence). The ends were cut back, 4 bases at V and 2 bases at J, with 19 bases in the middle. This CDR3 is built from 17 residues. CDR3 sequence: CASSPTLGQTTYNEQFF. The CDR3, as DNA: TGTGCCAGCAGCCCGACCCTAGGCCAGACCACCTACAATGAGCAGTTCTTC.

The V gene is TRBV4-2, the J gene TRBJ1-5; TRBD1 matches at 11 bases. Per germline, CDR1 LGHNA and CDR2 YNFKEQ. J was trimmed by 1 base and V by 4 bases; bases with no gene match: 6. The CDR3 contains 17 residues. CDR3 protein: CASSPGQGAQSNQPQHF. DNA for the CDR3: TGTGCCAGCAGCCCAGGACAGGGGGCGCAAAGCAATCAGCCCCAGCATTTT.

The J gene is TRBJ1-5, the V gene TRBV6-5; D ambiguous. V was clipped by 7 bases and J by 3 bases, with 10 bases between them. The CDR3 is 13 residues long. Germline V lookup: CDR1 MNHEY, CDR2 SVGAGI. CDR3 amino acids: CASTPGLNQPQHF. The CDR3 bases are TGTGCCAGCACCCCTGGACTCAATCAGCCCCAGCATTTT.